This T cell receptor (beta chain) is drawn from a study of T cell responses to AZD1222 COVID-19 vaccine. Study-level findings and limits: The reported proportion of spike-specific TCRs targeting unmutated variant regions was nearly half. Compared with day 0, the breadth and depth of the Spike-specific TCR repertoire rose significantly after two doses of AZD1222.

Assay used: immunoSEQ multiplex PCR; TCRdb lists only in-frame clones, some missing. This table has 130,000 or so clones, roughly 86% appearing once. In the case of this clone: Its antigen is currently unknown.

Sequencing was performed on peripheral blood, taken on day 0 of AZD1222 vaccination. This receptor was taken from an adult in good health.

CDR3 amino acids: CASSPPNRNTGELFF. The CDR3 DNA is TGTGCCAGCAGCCCACCGAATCGGAACACCGGGGAGCTGTTTTTT. The chain recombines TRBV7-2 with TRBJ2-2; D gene unclear. V shed 5 bases and J shed 1 base, with 11 bases lying between them. This CDR3 has 15 amino acids. From germline, CDR1 is SGHTA and CDR2 FQGNSA.